This T cell receptor (beta chain) was retrieved from a study of regulatory T cells in long-lasting Graves disease. The authors built TCR beta libraries using iRepertoire HTBI primers and Arm-PCR of CDR3 regions. TCRdb reprocessed the multiplex PCR reads with MiXCR, giving one entry per CDR3 protein. The sample includes under 350,000 distinct CDR3 sequences, roughly a fifth seen only once; the top ten take around three fifths. Regarding time point: persistent/refractory GD, antithyroid drugs over 5 years with positive TRAb. Researchers made the TCR library from RNA that was extracted from PBMCs. This TCR derives from a female donor with Graves disease. Sequences were derived from peripheral blood mononuclear cells (PBMCs), sampled when the disease was refractory, from a patient treated with antithyroid drugs.

The CDR3 sequence: CASSPERRAIGYTF. CDR3 sequence (DNA): TGTGCCAGCAGCCCCGAGCGCAGGGCGATAGGCTACACCTTC. The V and J genes are TRBV13 and TRBJ1-2; D possibly corresponds to TRBD1 (5 bases). The CDR3 extends over 14 amino acids. Germline V CDR1 and CDR2: PRHDT, FYEKMQ (reference sequence). Trimming cost V 5 bases and J 8 bases, with 18 bases left between them. Together with reference TRBV13 and TRBJ1-2, the CDR3 gives the full variable domain: AAGVIQSPRHLIKEKRETATLKCYPIPRHDTVYWYQQGPGQDPQFLISFYEKMQSDKGSIPDRFSAQQFSDYHSELNMSSLELGDSALYFCASSPERRAIGYTFGSGTRLTVV.